The entry that follows covers one TCR beta chain sequence. Its antigen is still unknown. These data originate in a study of shared clonotypes between healthy human individuals. Study-wide findings and caveats: Sequencing of the sorted subsets was shown by rarefaction to be incomplete despite large depth.

V was trimmed by 9 bases and J by 7 bases, leaving 12 bases between them. This CDR3 region has 12 residues. Germline V gene lookup returns CDR1 LNHDA and CDR2 SQIVND (reference sequence). Only in-frame clones appear in the TCRdb table, and some are missing; sequencing was by immunoSEQ multiplex PCR. The sample lists over a million clones, approximately 96% occurring once. What was sequenced was naive CD4+ T cells sorted from blood. The subset is: CD45RA+ positively selected. This clonotype was sampled from a man aged 25 to 40 in good health. The V call is TRBV19, the J call TRBJ2-2; D gene uncertain. CDR3: CASQAVLGELFF. The CDR3, as DNA: TGTGCCAGCCAGGCGGTCCTCGGGGAGCTGTTTTTT.